One and the same sample provided the 28 T cell receptor beta chains below, sequenced in a study of T cells in localized non-small cell lung cancer. Using immunoSEQ multiplex PCR, the repertoire was profiled, and TCRdb retains in-frame clones only, with some absent. The repertoire holds approximately 5,200 clones, with 85% as singletons. This material consisted of PBMCs, taken before any cancer treatment. The receptors shown here come from a woman aged 35 to 69 with stage II lung adenocarcinoma.

The sample holds a few counts of this clone. The CDR3 here is CASKDVGTGYTF. DNA for the CDR3: TGCGCCAGCAAAGACGTAGGCACTGGCTACACCTTC. This chain joins TRBV5-1 and TRBJ1-2; unclear D gene. The CDR3 is 12 amino acids. Germline CDR1 SGHRS, CDR2 YFSETQ. V was shortened by 6 bases and J by 7 bases, with 13 bases between the two germline ends.

The CDR3 reads CAISEGAPGDTQYF. The CDR3 DNA reads as TGTGCCATCAGTGAAGGTGCCCCCGGCGATACGCAGTATTTT. This rearrangement joins TRBV10-3 to TRBJ2-3; no clear D. Trimming shortened V by 3 bases and J by 6 bases, and 13 bases separated the two germline ends. The CDR3 is made up of 14 amino acids. Germline lookup yields CDR1 ENHRY and CDR2 SYGVKD.

This chain joins TRBV30 and TRBJ1-6; TRBD1 matches at 8 bases. CDR1 and CDR2 (germline): GTSNPN, SVGIG (reference sequence). The CDR3 is made up of 15 amino acids. With 8 bases clipped from V and 3 bases from J, the junction kept 9 bases outside the gene matches. The CDR3 protein is CAGRPRGLYNSPLHF. The DNA for the CDR3 is TGTGCCGGCCGGCCCAGGGGGCTCTATAATTCACCCCTCCACTTT.

V and J are TRBV6-6 and TRBJ1-6; tentatively, D is TRBD1 (5 bases). The germline V gene has CDR1 MNHNY and CDR2 SVGAGI (reference sequence). This CDR3 contains 13 residues. V was trimmed by 3 bases and J by 7 bases, leaving 7 bases between them. The CDR3 nucleotides read TGTGCCAGCAGTTATTCAGGGAATTCACCCCTCCACTTT. Translation gives CASSYSGNSPLHF.

V and J are TRBV28 and TRBJ1-1; 7 bases map to TRBD1. Germline CDR1 is MDHEN and CDR2 is SYDVKM. This CDR3 comprises 14 residues. J gave up 4 bases and V 2 bases, and 4 bases lay outside the gene matches. The CDR3 is CASSLEQGGTEAFF. The CDR3 nucleotides are TGTGCCAGCAGTTTAGAGCAGGGGGGCACTGAAGCTTTCTTT. Based on the CDR3 plus reference TRBV28 and TRBJ1-1, the full variable domain is DVKVTQSSRYLVKRTGEKVFLECVQDMDHENMFWYRQDPGLGLRLIYFSYDVKMKEKGDIPEGYSVSREKKERFSLILESASTNQTSMYLCASSLEQGGTEAFFGQGTRLTVV.

The chain recombines TRBV5-1 with TRBJ2-4; D remains unclear. The ends were cut back, 0 bases at V and 1 base at J, with 2 bases in the middle. This CDR3 is built from 13 residues. Germline V lookup: CDR1 SGHRS, CDR2 YFSETQ. CDR3 loop: CASSLEAKNIQYF. CDR3 DNA: TGCGCCAGCAGCTTGGAGGCCAAAAACATTCAGTACTTC.

This clone is judged large. The chain joins TRBV9 to TRBJ2-7; possibly TRBD1 for D (6 bases). There are 16 residues in the CDR3. V lost 3 bases, J lost 2 bases, and 18 bases lay in between. Germline V lookup: CDR1 SGDLS, CDR2 YYNGEE. The CDR3 reads CASSAHSGTLPYEQYF. In nucleotides, the CDR3 is TGTGCCAGCAGCGCCCACTCCGGGACACTTCCCTACGAGCAGTACTTC.

The chain carries TRBV9 and TRBJ2-2, with D possibly matching TRBD1 (6 bases). The CDR3 contains 15 residues. The germline gives CDR1 SGDLS, CDR2 YYNGEE. V dropped 4 bases and J dropped 0 bases, with 10 bases sitting between them. The CDR3 region is CASSPWTANTGELFF. CDR3 nucleotides: TGTGCCAGCAGCCCCTGGACAGCGAACACCGGGGAGCTGTTTTTT.

The J gene is TRBJ2-1, the V gene TRBV7-2; 9 bases align to TRBD1. The germline CDR1 and CDR2 sequences are SGHTA and FQGNSA. Trimming took 5 bases from V and 7 from J; bases not matched to a gene: 9. The CDR3 totals 15 residues. The CDR3: CASSAGQGNKNEQFF. In DNA form, the CDR3 reads TGTGCCAGCAGCGCGGGACAGGGAAATAAGAATGAGCAGTTCTTC.

The CDR3 region has the DNA TGTGCCAGCAGCTCATTAGCGGGAGGGGCCGGGGAGCTGTTTTTT. As protein: CASSSLAGGAGELFF. The chain combines TRBV5-4 with TRBJ2-2; 11 nucleotides align to TRBD2. Germline V gene sequence: CDR1 SGHNT, CDR2 YYREEE (reference sequence). Trimming removed 3 bases from V and 6 bases from J; junction bases left unmatched: 4. The CDR3 is 15 residues long.

The chain is built from TRBV5-1 and TRBJ2-5, with 8 bases lining up with TRBD1. V trimming: 3 bases; J trimming: 5 bases; junction bases outside the gene matches: 18. This CDR3 has 18 amino acids. From germline, CDR1 is SGHRS and CDR2 YFSETQ. The DNA of the CDR3 is TGCGCCAGCAGCTCCATTAGCCAACGGGCAGGGGGCTATGAGACCCAGTACTTC. Its protein product is CASSSISQRAGGYETQYF. The whole variable domain, remainder taken from reference TRBV5-1 and TRBJ2-5, is KAGVTQTPRYLIKTRGQQVTLSCSPISGHRSVSWYQQTPGQGLQFLFEYFSETQRNKGNFPGRFSGRQFSNSRSEMNVSTLELGDSALYLCASSSISQRAGGYETQYFGPGTRLLVL.

The V call is TRBV9, the J call TRBJ2-7; D is unresolved. Trimming took 0 bases from V and 6 from J, leaving 7 bases between them. The CDR3 runs to 12 residues. Germline V CDR1 and CDR2: SGDLS, YYNGEE. The CDR3 bases are TGTGCCAGCAGCGTAGATTTCGGCGAGCAGTACTTC. It codes for CASSVDFGEQYF.

This clone was counted a few times. The chain couples TRBV4-1 to TRBJ1-1, with TRBD1 matching over 11 bases. CDR3 length: 16 residues. The germline CDR1 and CDR2 sequences are MGHRA and YSYEKL. J lost 1 base, V lost 8 bases, and 9 bases had no gene match. The CDR3 DNA is TGCGCCAGCTCATCAGGGACAGGGGGTTGGAACACTGAAGCTTTCTTT. This gives the protein CASSSGTGGWNTEAFF.

A single count supports this clone. The chain uses TRBV30 and TRBJ2-7; D is undetermined. This CDR3 contains 11 residues. Germline CDR1 is GTSNPN and CDR2 is SVGIG (reference sequence). The V gene lost 2 bases and the J gene lost 6 bases, with 8 bases spanning the gap. The CDR3, as DNA: TGTGCCTGGAGTCCTTATTCCGAGCAGTACTTC. Its translation is CAWSPYSEQYF.

This clone was counted once. The chain combines TRBV6-1 with TRBJ2-2, with a weak D call TRBD2 (6 bases). Germline values: CDR1 MNHNS, CDR2 SASEGT. The V end lost 11 bases, the J end lost 0 bases, and 13 bases lay between the germline ends. The CDR3 totals 14 residues. CDR3 region: CAALGRPNTGELFF. The CDR3 DNA sequence: TGTGCCGCGCTCGGGAGACCGAACACCGGGGAGCTGTTTTTT.

This clone was counted a single time. The chain combines TRBV29-1 with TRBJ1-4, with 10 positions matching TRBD1. Germline loops: CDR1 SQVTM, CDR2 ANQGSEA. V was clipped by 7 bases and J by 8 bases; unmatched bases: 7. The CDR3 runs 13 residues. CDR3 protein: CSATRDRGEKLFF. CDR3 nucleotide sequence: TGCAGCGCCACTAGGGACAGGGGAGAAAAACTGTTTTTT.

The chain's CDR3 is CASKLGQPNTEAFF. CDR3 DNA: TGCGCCAGCAAACTAGGACAGCCGAACACTGAAGCTTTCTTT. The chain combines TRBV5-1 with TRBJ1-1, with D possibly being TRBD1 (6 bases). Germline CDR1 reads SGHRS; CDR2 reads YFSETQ. The ends were cut back, 6 bases at V and 1 base at J, with 13 bases in the middle. This CDR3 is built from 14 residues.

The chain couples TRBV6-6 to TRBJ2-7; 7 bases match TRBD1. J gave up 3 bases and V 5 bases, and 7 bases lay outside the gene matches. Germline V gene lookup returns CDR1 MNHNY and CDR2 SVGAGI (reference sequence). CDR3 length equals 14 residues. The CDR3 sequence is CASSSTGVNYEQYF. CDR3 nucleotide sequence: TGTGCCAGCAGTAGTACAGGGGTTAACTACGAGCAGTACTTC.

This clone was observed a single time. The rearrangement uses TRBV7-9 and TRBJ2-2; the D gene is possibly TRBD2 (6 bases). The CDR3 contains 18 residues. Germline CDR1 and CDR2: SEHNR and FQNEAQ (reference sequence). The V and J ends lost 1 base and 3 bases respectively, with 18 bases between them. Here the CDR3 reads CASSLEVLAGLDTGELFF. Here the CDR3 DNA reads TGTGCCAGCAGCTTAGAAGTCTTGGCGGGGCTCGACACCGGGGAGCTGTTTTTT.

The chain carries TRBV7-8 and TRBJ2-3; TRBD2 is a possible D gene (5 bases). CDR1 SGHVS and CDR2 FQNEAQ come from the germline V gene. The CDR3 sequence is 16 residues long. Trimming left V 2 bases short and J 5 bases short, with 17 bases between. The CDR3 DNA sequence: TGTGCCAGCAGCTTACATTACGCGGAGGTGAGAGATACGCAGTATTTT. Translation: CASSLHYAEVRDTQYF.

The chain is built from TRBV11-2 and TRBJ1-1, with 8 bases fitting TRBD1. With V trimmed by 5 bases and J by 4 bases, 6 bases remained unmatched. The CDR3 extends over 14 amino acids. Germline CDR1 SGHAT, CDR2 FQNNGV. CDR3 sequence: CASSAGDRPTEAFF. The CDR3 DNA reads TGTGCCAGCAGCGCGGGGGACAGGCCCACTGAAGCTTTCTTT.

The CDR3 DNA reads as TGTGCCAGCAGCTTAAAGTACGAGGGCGGGGTAAACTACGAGCAGTACTTC. It yields the protein CASSLKYEGGVNYEQYF. This chain connects TRBV7-3 to TRBJ2-7, with D maybe TRBD2 (6 bases). The V gene's germline CDR1 is SGHTA and CDR2 FQGTGA. Trimming stripped 1 base from V and 3 bases from J, with 19 bases between. The CDR3 is made up of 17 amino acids.

The V and J genes are TRBV5-4 and TRBJ2-2, with TRBD2 matching over 11 bases. J was trimmed by 0 bases and V by 4 bases; bases with no gene match: 8. CDR1 is SGHNT and CDR2 is YYREEE in the germline V gene (reference sequence). The CDR3 is 18 amino acids. The CDR3 spells CASSLPGTSGANTGELFF. DNA for the CDR3: TGTGCCAGCAGCCTACCAGGGACTAGCGGAGCGAACACCGGGGAGCTGTTTTTT.

The rearrangement joins TRBV6-4 to TRBJ1-2; the match to TRBD1 covers 8 bases. This CDR3 is built from 12 residues. V shed 6 bases, J shed 4 bases, and the junction held 1 base outside the gene matches. The germline V gene has CDR1 MRHNA and CDR2 SNTAGT. The CDR3 protein is CASSDRGYGYTF. Written as DNA, the CDR3 is TGTGCCAGCAGCGACAGGGGCTATGGCTACACCTTC.

The rearrangement uses TRBV7-3 and TRBJ1-1; tentative D call: TRBD1 (5 bases). Germline-derived CDR1 and CDR2 are SGHTA and FQGTGA. The ends were cut back, 3 bases at V and 8 bases at J, with 10 bases in the middle. This CDR3 has 12 amino acids. CDR3 sequence (DNA): TGTGCCAGCAGCTTGGCCGGACAAGAAGCTTTCTTT. Translating gives CASSLAGQEAFF.

The V and J genes are TRBV19 and TRBJ2-1; the match to TRBD1 covers 8 bases. CDR3 length: 16 residues. The trim removed 5 bases at V and 2 bases at J, leaving 8 bases unmatched. Germline V gene lookup returns CDR1 LNHDA and CDR2 SQIVND (reference sequence). Here the CDR3 reads CASSPTTGVTYNEQFF. CDR3 DNA sequence: TGTGCCAGTAGTCCCACGACAGGGGTAACCTACAATGAGCAGTTCTTC. Together with reference TRBV19 and TRBJ2-1, the CDR3 gives the full variable domain: DGGITQSPKYLFRKEGQNVTLSCEQNLNHDAMYWYRQDPGQGLRLIYYSQIVNDFQKGDIAEGYSVSREKKESFPLTVTSAQKNPTAFYLCASSPTTGVTYNEQFFGPGTRLTVL.

The chain combines TRBV19 with TRBJ1-1; D is possibly TRBD1 (5 bases). The CDR3 is made up of 13 amino acids. Germline V gives CDR1 LNHDA, CDR2 SQIVND (reference sequence). V lost 0 bases and J lost 6, with 8 bases in between. This CDR3 reads CASSIDQGSEAFF. CDR3 DNA: TGTGCCAGTAGTATAGATCAGGGCTCTGAAGCTTTCTTT.

V and J are TRBV4-3 and TRBJ2-3; 12 bases line up with TRBD2. Trimming cost V 0 bases and J 4 bases; bases outside gene matches: 8. This CDR3 spans 18 amino acids. Germline CDR1 LGHNA, CDR2 YSLEER. DNA for the CDR3: TGCGCCAGCAGCCAAGAGGGGCGACTAGCGGGAGCCCCAGATACGCAGTATTTT. Translated: CASSQEGRLAGAPDTQYF.